The T cell receptor (beta chain) under discussion was sequenced for a study of T cell repertoires in cytomegalovirus infection. For the study at large: Selected CMV epitopes included recently identified HLA-C-restricted ones as well as well-studied HLA-B-restricted ones. An indication of both CMV infection and matching HLA type came from public TCR beta signatures.

Trimming removed 0 bases from V and 0 bases from J, with 7 bases in between. The germline V gene has CDR1 SGDLS and CDR2 YYNGEE. The CDR3 sequence is 15 residues long. TCRdb processed the reads anew with MiXCR; each CDR3 protein has one entry. Of some 320,000 distinct CDR3 sequences listed, almost 30% are singletons. General study results and limits: Dominating the ex vivo response were HLA-C-restricted CMV-specific TCR beta clonotypes. Public TCR beta family frequency separated CMV-and-HLA carriers, including in an independent cohort.

Concerning this clonotype itself: The antigen is undetermined.

This sample comprised cultured PBMCs, obtained from culture after CMV antigen stimulation. This sequence was found in a human donor in good health (CMV status not recorded). Some clones in this sample may be carry-over from other donors' samples. The chain carries TRBV9 and TRBJ2-1, with a weak D call TRBD2 (5 bases). This CDR3 reads CASSVAAGSYNEQFF. The CDR3 DNA reads TGTGCCAGCAGCGTAGCTGCGGGCTCCTACAATGAGCAGTTCTTC.